These 21 T cell receptor beta chains share one sample of origin, sequenced in a study of blood T cell repertoires in COVID-19. Repertoires were generated with immunoSEQ multiplex PCR, while TCRdb's copy carries only in-frame clones and drops some. The sample carries 250,000 to 300,000 clones, more than 85% recorded once. The specimen was peripheral blood. These receptors were taken from a man aged 18 to 30 with active or convalescent COVID-19.

The chain uses TRBV28 and TRBJ1-4, with unresolved D. The length of the CDR3 is 13 residues. Trimming took 10 bases from V and 4 from J, leaving 13 bases between them. The germline V gene has CDR1 MDHEN and CDR2 SYDVKM. The CDR3 DNA reads as TGTGCCACCCAGTTTACCAATAATGAAAAACTGTTTTTT. Protein sequence: CATQFTNNEKLFF.

V is TRBV18 and J is TRBJ2-5; D possibly corresponds to TRBD1 (5 bases). V lost 1 base, J lost 3 bases, and 9 bases lay in between. Germline loops: CDR1 KGHSH, CDR2 LQKENI. CDR3 length: 14 amino acids. CDR3 amino acids: CASSPRGGKETQYF. DNA of the CDR3: TGTGCCAGCTCACCACGGGGCGGTAAAGAGACCCAGTACTTC.

The chain links TRBV2 to TRBJ2-7; maybe TRBD1 (5 bases). V was shortened by 7 bases and J by 3 bases, with 10 bases between the two germline ends. CDR1 is SNHLY and CDR2 is FYNNEI in the germline V gene. CDR3 length: 12 amino acids. Here the CDR3 DNA reads TGTGCCAGCACAGGGTTCGGCTACGAGCAGTACTTC. The encoded protein is CASTGFGYEQYF.

The rearrangement links TRBV4-1 to TRBJ1-3; D unclear. Germline values: CDR1 MGHRA, CDR2 YSYEKL. The CDR3 length is 13 residues. Trimming stripped 4 bases from V and 0 bases from J, with 4 bases between. CDR3 in amino acids: CASSPFSGNTIYF. The CDR3 DNA reads as TGCGCCAGCAGCCCCTTCTCTGGAAACACCATATATTTT.

The rearrangement links TRBV7-9 to TRBJ1-2, with a tentative D call TRBD1 (6 bases). The CDR3 length is 14 residues. V was cut by 6 bases and J by 2 bases, with 13 bases left in between. Germline CDR1 is SEHNR and CDR2 is FQNEAQ (reference sequence). The DNA of the CDR3 is TGTGCCAGCAGTTTTGGGGGCCCAAACTATGGCTACACCTTC. Protein product: CASSFGGPNYGYTF. The whole variable domain, filled in from reference TRBV7-9 and TRBJ1-2, reads DTGVSQNPRHKITKRGQNVTFRCDPISEHNRLYWYRQTLGQGPEFLTYFQNEAQLEKSRLLSDRFSAERPKGSFSTLEIQRTEQGDSAMYLCASSFGGPNYGYTFGSGTRLTVV.

The rearrangement joins TRBV11-3 to TRBJ1-1; no clear D gene. This CDR3 contains 15 residues. Germline V CDR1 and CDR2: SGHNT, YENEEA. Trimming shortened V by 5 bases and J by 5 bases, and 18 bases separated the two germline ends. Here the CDR3 DNA reads TGTGCCAGCAGCCAAGACTTCGTGGAGGGTACTGAAGCTTTCTTT. Residues: CASSQDFVEGTEAFF.

J is TRBJ1-1 and V is TRBV25-1; the D gene is possibly TRBD1 (6 bases). V lost 3 bases to trimming and J lost 0 bases, with 17 bases between them. CDR3 length: 17 amino acids. Germline V gene data show CDR1 as MGHDK and CDR2 as SYGVNS. CDR3 coding DNA: TGTGCCAGCAGTGAGGACAGAAACAACCCTATGAACACTGAAGCTTTCTTT. Translation gives CASSEDRNNPMNTEAFF.

Regarding this clone: Different DNA sequences within this sample yield the same CDR3. This rearrangement joins TRBV19 to TRBJ2-1, with D possibly TRBD1 on 5 matching bases. The V gene's germline CDR1 is LNHDA and CDR2 SQIVND (reference sequence). The germline V and J ends were trimmed by 2 bases and 5 bases, with 7 bases remaining between them. The CDR3 consists of 13 residues. The CDR3 sequence is CASSIQGDNEQFF. For the CDR3, the DNA is TGTGCCAGTAGTATACAGGGTGACAATGAGCAGTTCTTC.

This chain uses TRBV18 with TRBJ2-2, with 9 positions matching TRBD2. Per the germline V gene, CDR1 is KGHSH and CDR2 is LQKENI. The length of the CDR3 is 17 residues. The V and J ends lost 2 bases and 4 bases, in that order; junction bases with no gene match: 8. The CDR3 loop reads CASSPTFLAGSTGELFF. CDR3 in DNA: TGTGCCAGCTCACCAACATTCCTAGCGGGAAGCACCGGGGAGCTGTTTTTT.

V is TRBV7-2 and J is TRBJ2-5; weak D call: TRBD1 (5 bases). From germline, CDR1 is SGHTA and CDR2 FQGNSA. CDR3 length equals 18 residues. Trimming shortened V by 1 base and J by 5 bases, and 23 bases separated the two germline ends. The CDR3 nucleotides are TGTGCCAGCAGCTTAGGTCTGTTGGCGCAGGGCCGAATCGAGACCCAGTACTTC. It translates to CASSLGLLAQGRIETQYF.

This sequence joins TRBV10-3 and TRBJ2-7; 10 bases match TRBD1. CDR1 and CDR2 from the germline V gene are ENHRY and SYGVKD. CDR3 size: 13 residues. Germline trimming cut 5 bases from V and 5 bases from J; bases unmatched to any gene: 3. CDR3 sequence reads: CAISPGTGDEQYF. CDR3 DNA: TGTGCCATCAGTCCCGGGACAGGGGACGAGCAGTACTTC.

The chain couples TRBV5-1 to TRBJ2-3; 8 nucleotides agree with TRBD1. V dropped 4 bases and J dropped 6; count of bases not matched to a gene: 10. CDR3 length: 15 residues. The germline V gene encodes CDR1 SGHRS and CDR2 YFSETQ. CDR3 loop: CASSPSDRERDTQYF. The CDR3 bases are TGCGCCAGCAGCCCCTCGGACAGGGAGCGTGATACGCAGTATTTT.

The gene calls are TRBV7-2 and TRBJ1-5; TRBD1 agrees at 7 bases. Trimming at V came to 5 bases and at J to 4 bases, leaving 14 bases not matched to a gene. The CDR3 loop spans 17 amino acids. The germline V gene has CDR1 SGHTA and CDR2 FQGNSA. The CDR3 protein is CASSRAPGQDVNQPQHF. The CDR3 DNA reads TGTGCCAGCAGCCGGGCCCCAGGACAGGACGTAAATCAGCCCCAGCATTTT.

The chain links TRBV19 to TRBJ2-1, with 9 bases lining up with TRBD2. The V gene end was trimmed by 6 bases and the J gene end by 7 bases; junction bases not matched to a gene: 4. This CDR3 spans 13 amino acids. Germline values: CDR1 LNHDA, CDR2 SQIVND (reference sequence). The CDR3, as DNA: TGTGCCAGTAGCCGACTAGCGGCGAATGAGCAGTTCTTC. Its protein product is CASSRLAANEQFF. The complete variable domain, with remaining parts taken from reference TRBV19 and TRBJ2-1, reads DGGITQSPKYLFRKEGQNVTLSCEQNLNHDAMYWYRQDPGQGLRLIYYSQIVNDFQKGDIAEGYSVSREKKESFPLTVTSAQKNPTAFYLCASSRLAANEQFFGPGTRLTVL.

J is TRBJ2-1 and V is TRBV6-5; TRBD2 matches 10 bases. The CDR3 sequence is 14 residues long. Losses at the gene ends were 4 bases for V and 6 bases for J; bases not matched to a gene: 3. The germline gives CDR1 MNHEY, CDR2 SVGAGI. This CDR3 is CASSLSGGGNEQFF. The CDR3, as DNA: TGTGCCAGCAGTTTGAGCGGGGGGGGCAATGAGCAGTTCTTC.

The rearrangement uses TRBV5-5 and TRBJ1-1; D is ambiguous. Trimming removed 2 bases from V and 6 bases from J, with 11 bases in between. The germline CDR1 and CDR2 sequences are SGHKS and YYEKEE (reference sequence). The length of the CDR3 is 13 residues. The CDR3 is CASSFPGGAEAFF. DNA of the CDR3: TGTGCCAGCAGCTTCCCGGGAGGAGCTGAAGCTTTCTTT.

The CDR3 spells CASSSLGTNTGELFF. The CDR3 DNA follows: TGTGCCAGCAGTTCCCTCGGGACAAACACCGGGGAGCTGTTTTTT. This chain uses TRBV6-5 with TRBJ2-2; tentative D call: TRBD1 (6 bases). The CDR3 consists of 15 residues. The V end was cut by 4 bases, the J end by 2 bases, with 11 bases between. Germline V CDR1 and CDR2: MNHEY, SVGAGI.

The rearrangement uses TRBV25-1 and TRBJ1-1; 7 bases align to TRBD1. CDR1 is MGHDK and CDR2 is SYGVNS in the germline V gene. The CDR3 loop spans 15 amino acids. The V segment lost 3 bases and the J segment 1 base; nucleotides outside the gene matches: 5. CDR3: CASSDPTGANTEAFF. The DNA for the CDR3 is TGTGCCAGCAGTGACCCCACAGGGGCGAACACTGAAGCTTTCTTT.

The rearrangement uses TRBV7-6 and TRBJ1-1, with D tentatively TRBD1 (5 bases). The ends were cut back, 1 base at V and 0 bases at J, with 9 bases in the middle. The CDR3 loop spans 15 amino acids. Germline CDR1 and CDR2: SGHVS and FNYEAQ. Written as DNA, the CDR3 is TGTGCCAGCAGCTTAGAGGCGGGGCTGAACACTGAAGCTTTCTTT. This encodes CASSLEAGLNTEAFF.

The rearrangement joins TRBV5-6 to TRBJ2-5; tentatively, D is TRBD1 (5 bases). V lost 2 bases and J lost 2, with 10 bases in between. The germline V gene has CDR1 SGHDT and CDR2 YYEEEE. This CDR3 region has 14 residues. Written as DNA, the CDR3 is TGTGCCAGCAGCTTCCCCGACAGACAAGAGACCCAGTACTTC. It specifies CASSFPDRQETQYF.

The V call is TRBV6-1, the J call TRBJ2-7, with D unresolved. The CDR3 totals 15 residues. The V gene's germline CDR1 is MNHNS and CDR2 SASEGT. The V end was cut by 0 bases, the J end by 3 bases, with 12 bases between. The CDR3 sequence: CASSEALERIYEQYF. Written as DNA, the CDR3 is TGTGCCAGCAGTGAAGCACTGGAGAGAATCTACGAGCAGTACTTC.